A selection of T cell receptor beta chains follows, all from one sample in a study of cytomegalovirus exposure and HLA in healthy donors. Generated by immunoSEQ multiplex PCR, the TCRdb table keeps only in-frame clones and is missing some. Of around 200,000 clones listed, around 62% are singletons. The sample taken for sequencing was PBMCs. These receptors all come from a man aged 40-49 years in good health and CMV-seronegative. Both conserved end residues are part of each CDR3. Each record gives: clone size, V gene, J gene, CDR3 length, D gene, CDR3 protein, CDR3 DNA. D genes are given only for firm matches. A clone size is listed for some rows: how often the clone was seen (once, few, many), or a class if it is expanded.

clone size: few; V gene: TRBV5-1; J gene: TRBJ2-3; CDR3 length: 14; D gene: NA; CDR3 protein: CASSLEGAKDTQYF; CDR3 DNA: TGCGCCAGCAGCTTGGAAGGGGCGAAAGATACGCAGTATTTT
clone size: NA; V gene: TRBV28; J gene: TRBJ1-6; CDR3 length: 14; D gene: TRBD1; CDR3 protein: CASSWQGGNSPLHF; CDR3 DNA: TGTGCCAGCAGTTGGCAGGGGGGTAATTCACCCCTCCACTTT
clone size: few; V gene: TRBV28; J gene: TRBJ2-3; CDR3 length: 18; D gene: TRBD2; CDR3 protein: CASTPGLAGGQGSDTQYF; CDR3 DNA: TGTGCCAGTACCCCTGGGCTAGCGGGGGGGCAGGGTTCAGATACGCAGTATTTT
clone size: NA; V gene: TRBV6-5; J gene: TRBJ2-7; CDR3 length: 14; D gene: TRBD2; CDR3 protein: CASSYQRETHEQYF; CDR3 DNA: TGTGCCAGCAGTTACCAGCGGGAGACCCACGAGCAGTACTTC
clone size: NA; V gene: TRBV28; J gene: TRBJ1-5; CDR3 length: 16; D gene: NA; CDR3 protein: CASRTHTRGRNQPQHF; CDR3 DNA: TGTGCCAGCAGGACCCACACCAGGGGTCGCAATCAGCCCCAGCATTTT
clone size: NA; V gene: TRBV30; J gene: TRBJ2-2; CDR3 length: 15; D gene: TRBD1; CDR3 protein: CAWSFRDRWTGELFF; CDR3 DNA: TGTGCCTGGAGTTTTCGGGACAGGTGGACCGGGGAGCTGTTTTTT
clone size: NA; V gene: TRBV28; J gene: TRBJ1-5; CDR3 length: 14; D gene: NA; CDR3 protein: CASSWPEEPQPQHF; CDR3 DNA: TGTGCCAGCAGTTGGCCTGAAGAACCCCAGCCCCAGCATTTT
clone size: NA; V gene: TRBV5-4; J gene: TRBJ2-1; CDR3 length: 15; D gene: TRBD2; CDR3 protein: CASSLGLAGYNEQFF; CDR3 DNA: TGTGCCAGCAGCTTGGGACTAGCGGGTTACAATGAGCAGTTCTTC
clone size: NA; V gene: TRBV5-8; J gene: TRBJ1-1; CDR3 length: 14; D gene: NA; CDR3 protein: CASSRTTANTEAFF; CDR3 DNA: TGTGCCAGCAGCCGGACGACAGCTAACACTGAAGCTTTCTTT
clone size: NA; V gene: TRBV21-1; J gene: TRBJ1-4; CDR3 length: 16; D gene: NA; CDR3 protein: CASSMRQGATNEKLFF; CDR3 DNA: TGTGCCAGCAGCATGAGACAGGGGGCAACTAATGAAAAACTGTTTTTT
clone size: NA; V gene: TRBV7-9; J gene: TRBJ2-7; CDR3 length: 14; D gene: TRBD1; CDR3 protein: CSSTEDRGVNEQYF; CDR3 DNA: TGTTCCAGCACTGAGGACAGGGGGGTAAACGAGCAGTACTTC